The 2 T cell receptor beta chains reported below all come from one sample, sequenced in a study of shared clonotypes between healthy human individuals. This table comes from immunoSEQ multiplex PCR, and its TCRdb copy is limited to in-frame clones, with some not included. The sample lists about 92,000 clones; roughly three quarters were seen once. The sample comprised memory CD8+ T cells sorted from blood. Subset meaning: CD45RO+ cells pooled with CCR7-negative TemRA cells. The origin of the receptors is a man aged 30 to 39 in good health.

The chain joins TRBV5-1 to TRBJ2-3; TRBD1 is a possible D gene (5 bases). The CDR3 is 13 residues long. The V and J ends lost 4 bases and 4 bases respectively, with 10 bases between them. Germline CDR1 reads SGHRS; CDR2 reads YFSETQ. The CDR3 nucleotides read TGCGCCAGCAGCCTGACAGTGCCAGATACGCAGTATTTT. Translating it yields CASSLTVPDTQYF.

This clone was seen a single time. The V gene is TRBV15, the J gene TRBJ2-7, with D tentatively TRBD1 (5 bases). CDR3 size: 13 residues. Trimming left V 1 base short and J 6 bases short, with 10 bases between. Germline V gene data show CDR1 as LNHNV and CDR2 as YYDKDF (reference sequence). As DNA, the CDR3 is TGTGCCACCAGCAGAGGGTCAGGGTCCGAGCAGTACTTC. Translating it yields CATSRGSGSEQYF.